This T cell receptor (beta chain) was recovered during a study of T-cell reconstitution after alpha-beta-depleted transplantation in children. This clonotype occurred many times. Preparation of the TCRbeta library involved a method that used unique molecular identifiers. TCRdb independently ran MiXCR on the PCR reads; one entry per CDR3 protein. The sample consists of roughly 250,000 distinct CDR3 sequences, 6.5% to 9% of them appearing once. This CDR3 has 15 residues. Germline loops: CDR1 DFQATT, CDR2 SNEGSKA (reference sequence). With V trimmed by 1 base and J by 7 bases, 5 bases remained unmatched.

The receptor comes from a male patient younger than 18 who had a stem cell transplant for acute lymphoblastic leukemia, so the T cells may come from the graft donor. V gene TRBV20-1 combines with J gene TRBJ2-1; 12 nucleotides match TRBD2. The specimen was PBMCs, mostly from graft donor cells, collected 180 days after TCRalphabeta/CD19-depleted stem cell transplant. CDR3 sequence: CSARVALAGGNEQFF. CDR3 DNA: TGCAGTGCTAGAGTCGCCCTAGCGGGGGGGAATGAGCAGTTCTTC.